These 13 T cell receptor beta chains originate from one sample sequenced in a study of tumor-infiltrating lymphocytes in localized non-small cell lung cancer. The table came from immunoSEQ multiplex PCR; TCRdb's copy has only in-frame clones and leaves some out. The sample shows under 3,500 clones, 65% to 70% of them seen only once. The sample taken for sequencing was uninvolved lung tissue not adjacent to the tumor. The receptors originated from a human donor with non-small cell lung cancer.

In its sample, this clone was seen once. V gene TRBV5-5 combines with J gene TRBJ1-1; TRBD1 aligns across 8 bases. This CDR3 has 12 residues. The V gene's germline CDR1 is SGHKS and CDR2 YYEKEE (reference sequence). With V trimmed by 7 bases and J by 1 base, 0 bases remained unmatched. The chain's CDR3 is CASGTGNTEAFF. CDR3 in DNA: TGTGCCAGCGGGACAGGGAACACTGAAGCTTTCTTT.

J is TRBJ2-7 and V is TRBV28, with 8 bases identical to TRBD2. CDR3 length equals 14 residues. Germline V lookup: CDR1 MDHEN, CDR2 SYDVKM. The J segment lost 4 bases and the V segment lost 7 bases, leaving 9 bases of the junction unmatched. The CDR3 bases are TGTGCCAGCACCTCCGGGACTAGGTCTTACGAGCAGTACTTC. Translation gives CASTSGTRSYEQYF.

This chain uses TRBV2 with TRBJ2-3, with 8 bases that match TRBD1. V gave up 5 bases and J gave up 6 bases; unmatched junction bases: 7. This CDR3 region has 14 residues. The germline CDR1 and CDR2 sequences are SNHLY and FYNNEI. The CDR3 sequence: CASSLRTGRDTQYF. The CDR3 DNA is TGTGCCAGCAGTCTACGGACAGGGAGGGATACGCAGTATTTT.

The chain employs TRBV11-2 and TRBJ2-7; unclear D gene. V gave up 4 bases and J gave up 4 bases, with 5 bases separating them. The CDR3 runs to 11 residues. Looked up from germline, CDR1 is SGHAT and CDR2 is FQNNGV. CDR3 nucleotides: TGTGCCAGCAGCTCGGTATACGAGCAGTACTTC. Encoded protein: CASSSVYEQYF.

The chain recombines TRBV14 with TRBJ2-1; D unclear. CDR3 length: 14 amino acids. Germline values: CDR1 SGHDN, CDR2 FVKESK. The V and J ends lost 0 bases and 5 bases respectively, with 8 bases between them. CDR3 residues: CASSQDLGNNEQFF. The CDR3 DNA reads TGTGCCAGCAGCCAAGACCTGGGAAACAATGAGCAGTTCTTC.

CDR3 DNA sequence: TGTGCCAGTAAGAAGGGACAGAAGAATGAAAAACTGTTTTTT. It codes for CASKKGQKNEKLFF. The chain links TRBV19 to TRBJ1-4; TRBD1 matches 7 bases. Unmatched junction bases numbered 7, after V lost 7 bases and J lost 5 bases. Germline assignment: CDR1 LNHDA and CDR2 SQIVND (reference sequence). This CDR3 has 14 amino acids.

The genes are TRBV9 and TRBJ2-3, with D tentatively TRBD2 (6 bases). The CDR3 extends over 16 amino acids. With 0 bases removed from V and 0 bases from J, the gap between germline ends came to 11 bases. Germline V CDR1 and CDR2: SGDLS, YYNGEE. CDR3 residues: CASSVGGVLSTDTQYF. For the CDR3, the DNA is TGTGCCAGCAGCGTAGGGGGGGTCCTCAGCACAGATACGCAGTATTTT.

The chain employs TRBV6-5 and TRBJ1-1, with D tentatively TRBD1 (6 bases). Germline lookup yields CDR1 MNHEY and CDR2 SVGAGI. The CDR3 consists of 15 residues. Trimming left V 7 bases short and J 2 bases short, with 17 bases between. The CDR3 region has the DNA TGTGCCAGCAAATCTAGGGGGGCGGGAAACACTGAAGCTTTCTTT. It yields the protein CASKSRGAGNTEAFF.

The gene calls are TRBV19 and TRBJ1-1; D is possibly TRBD1 (6 bases). Germline V gene lookup returns CDR1 LNHDA and CDR2 SQIVND (reference sequence). The V gene lost 5 bases and the J gene lost 5 bases, with 18 bases spanning the gap. The CDR3 spans 15 residues. CDR3 DNA: TGTGCCAGTAGTTCGAGACAGGAGGTAGTAACTGAAGCTTTCTTT. Translating it yields CASSSRQEVVTEAFF. Full variable domain (remainder filled in from reference TRBV19 and TRBJ1-1): DGGITQSPKYLFRKEGQNVTLSCEQNLNHDAMYWYRQDPGQGLRLIYYSQIVNDFQKGDIAEGYSVSREKKESFPLTVTSAQKNPTAFYLCASSSRQEVVTEAFFGQGTRLTVV.

The DNA for the CDR3 is TGTGCCAGCACCAATCCACAGGGGCCGGAGCAGTACTTC. Translating gives CASTNPQGPEQYF. V and J are TRBV28 and TRBJ2-7; TRBD1 aligns across 7 bases. V trimming: 7 bases; J trimming: 7 bases; junction bases outside the gene matches: 10. Germline-derived CDR1 and CDR2 are MDHEN and SYDVKM. The CDR3 has 13 amino acids.

This clone is judged large. The rearrangement uses TRBV20-1 and TRBJ1-1; D gene uncertain. V lost 5 bases and J 6 bases, leaving 10 bases between the germline ends. Germline V gene data show CDR1 as DFQATT and CDR2 as SNEGSKA (reference sequence). This CDR3 contains 11 residues. The CDR3 loop reads CSARGGAEAFF. CDR3 DNA: TGCAGTGCTCGGGGAGGCGCTGAAGCTTTCTTT.

The chain combines TRBV6-1 with TRBJ2-1; the match to TRBD1 covers 7 bases. V was clipped by 9 bases and J by 6 bases; unmatched bases: 5. Germline assignment: CDR1 MNHNS and CDR2 SASEGT. The CDR3 contains 12 residues. The CDR3 is CASKPGGNEQFF. The CDR3 nucleotides are TGTGCCAGTAAACCAGGGGGCAATGAGCAGTTCTTC.

The chain combines TRBV4-1 with TRBJ2-7; a possible D gene is TRBD1 (6 bases). This CDR3 region has 16 residues. Trimming shortened V by 0 bases and J by 2 bases, and 14 bases separated the two germline ends. CDR1 and CDR2 (germline): MGHRA, YSYEKL. DNA of the CDR3: TGCGCCAGCAGCCAAGATAGCTACAGGGTTACCTACGAGCAGTACTTC. Its protein is CASSQDSYRVTYEQYF.